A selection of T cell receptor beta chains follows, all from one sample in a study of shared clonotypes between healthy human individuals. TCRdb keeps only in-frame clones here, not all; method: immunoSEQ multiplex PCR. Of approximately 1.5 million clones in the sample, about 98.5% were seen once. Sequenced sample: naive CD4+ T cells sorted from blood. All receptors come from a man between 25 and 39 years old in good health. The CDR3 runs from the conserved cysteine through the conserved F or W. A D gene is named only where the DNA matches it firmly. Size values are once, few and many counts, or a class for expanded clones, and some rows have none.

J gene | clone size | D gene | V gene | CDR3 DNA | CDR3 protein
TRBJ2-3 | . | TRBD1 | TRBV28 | TGTGCCAGCAGTTCAGGGGGCAGCACAGATACGCAGTATTTT | CASSSGGSTDTQYF
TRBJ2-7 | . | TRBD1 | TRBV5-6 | TGTGCCAGCAGCTTCCGGGACAGGGAGGTCTACGAGCAGTACTTC | CASSFRDREVYEQYF
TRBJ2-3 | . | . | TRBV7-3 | TGTGCCAGCCACCTACTAGGACGGGAGCCCCCAGATACGCAGTATTTT | CASHLLGREPPDTQYF
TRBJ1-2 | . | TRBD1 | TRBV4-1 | TGCGCCAGCAGCCGCCCCTTTGACAGGGGGGACGGCTACACCTTC | CASSRPFDRGDGYTF
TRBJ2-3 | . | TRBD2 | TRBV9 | TGTGCCAGCAGCGTAGAAGGTCCTAGCGGGATCGGGGATACGCAGTATTTT | CASSVEGPSGIGDTQYF
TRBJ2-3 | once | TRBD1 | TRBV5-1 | TGCGCCAGCAGCCCCGGGACAGGCACAGATACGCAGTATTTT | CASSPGTGTDTQYF
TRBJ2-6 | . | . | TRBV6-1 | TGTGCCAGCAGTGAAGGGGGGAGGGCCAACGTCCTGACTTTC | CASSEGGRANVLTF
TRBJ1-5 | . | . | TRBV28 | TGTGCCAGCATTTCGGGGAATCAGCCCCAGCATTTT | CASISGNQPQHF
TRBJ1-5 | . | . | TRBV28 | TGTGCCAGCAGTTTATGGGCAGGATTGGGATATAGCAATCAGCCCCAGCATTTT | CASSLWAGLGYSNQPQHF
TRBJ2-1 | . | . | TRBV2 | TGTGCCAGCAGTGAGGATCTGGATCGGCGGCAGTTCTTC | CASSEDLDRRQFF
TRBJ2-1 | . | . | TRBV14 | TGTGCCAGCAGCCCAGGGGCGGGAGTTTCCTCTTACAATGAGCAGTTCTTC | CASSPGAGVSSYNEQFF
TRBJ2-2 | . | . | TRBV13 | TGTGCCAGCAGCTTAGGCCGGACCCGCGGGCCATCGAACACCGGGGAGCTGTTTTTT | CASSLGRTRGPSNTGELFF
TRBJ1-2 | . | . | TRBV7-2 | TGTGCCAGCAGCTTACAGGGGAACTATGGCTACACCTTC | CASSLQGNYGYTF
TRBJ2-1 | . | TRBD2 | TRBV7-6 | TGTGCCAGCAGCTTAGTCCGTAGCGGGAGGGCGGTAACCTACAATGAGCAGTTCTTC | CASSLVRSGRAVTYNEQFF
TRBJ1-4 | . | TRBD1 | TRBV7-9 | TGTGCCAGCAGCCCACGACAGGGGGCGCGGATTGTGGCTAATGAAAAACTGTTTTTT | CASSPRQGARIVANEKLFF
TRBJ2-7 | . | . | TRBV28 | TGTGCCAGCAGGCGCAGGGGCGAGCAGTACTTC | CASRRRGEQYF
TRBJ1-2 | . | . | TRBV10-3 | TGTGCCATCAGTGAGCAACAGGGAAACGGCTACACCTTC | CAISEQQGNGYTF
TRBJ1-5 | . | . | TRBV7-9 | TGTGCCAGCAGCTTCGGACAGCATCAGCCCCAGCATTTT | CASSFGQHQPQHF
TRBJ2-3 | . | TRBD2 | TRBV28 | TGTGCCAGCAGGAGGGGACTAGGCACAGATACGCAGTATTTT | CASRRGLGTDTQYF
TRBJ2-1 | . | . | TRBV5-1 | TGCGCCAGCAGCTTTCGGCTGCCCCCCAATGAGCAGTTCTTC | CASSFRLPPNEQFF
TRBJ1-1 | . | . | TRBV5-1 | TGCGCCAGCAGCTTGGTCCCAGGGAGCACTGAAGCTTTCTTT | CASSLVPGSTEAFF
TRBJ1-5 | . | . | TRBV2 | TGTGCCAGCAGTGGTGATCGGGTAGGAAATCAGCCCCAGCATTTT | CASSGDRVGNQPQHF
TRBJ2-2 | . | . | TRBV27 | TGTGCCAGCAGTTTTTCCGGGGAGCTGTTTTTT | CASSFSGELFF
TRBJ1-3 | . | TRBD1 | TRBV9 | TGTGCCAGCAGCGTAACCCAGGGGGCCTCTGGAAACACCATATATTTT | CASSVTQGASGNTIYF
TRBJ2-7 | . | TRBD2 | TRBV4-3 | TGCGCCAGCAGCTATGGCGTTAGCGGGAGGGCAGGCGAGCAGTACTTC | CASSYGVSGRAGEQYF
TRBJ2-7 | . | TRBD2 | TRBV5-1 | TGCGCCAGCAGCTTGACGGGACTAGCGGGAGGTCCAGGTTACGAGCAGTACTTC | CASSLTGLAGGPGYEQYF
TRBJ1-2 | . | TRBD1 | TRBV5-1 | TGCGCCAGCAGCCCTGGGGACAGGGAGGTTAATGGCTACACCTTC | CASSPGDREVNGYTF
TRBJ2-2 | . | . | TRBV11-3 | TGTGCCAGCAGCTTAGTCCGAGGCCAGACCGGGGAGCTGTTTTTT | CASSLVRGQTGELFF
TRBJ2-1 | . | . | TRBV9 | TGTGCCAGCAGCCGGACCCTTGACTCCTACAATGAGCAGTTCTTC | CASSRTLDSYNEQFF
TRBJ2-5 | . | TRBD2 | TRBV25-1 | TGTGCCAGCACCACTAACGGGGGAGGGCGGACCCAGTACTTC | CASTTNGGGRTQYF
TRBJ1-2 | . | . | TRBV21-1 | TGTGCCAGTTGCAAAGGAGGGACAGCTTATGGCTACACCTTC | CASCKGGTAYGYTF
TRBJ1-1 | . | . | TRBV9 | TGTGCCAGCGTAATGTCATCTCGGGCCGATAACACTGAAGCTTTCTTT | CASVMSSRADNTEAFF
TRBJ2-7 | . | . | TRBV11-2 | TGTGCCAGCAGCTCAGCCTCCTACGAGCAGTACTTC | CASSSASYEQYF
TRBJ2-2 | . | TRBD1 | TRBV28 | TGTGCCAGCAGTATAGGACAGGGGGCATGGGAGGCGAACACCGGGGAGCTGTTTTTT | CASSIGQGAWEANTGELFF
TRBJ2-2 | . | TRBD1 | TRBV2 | TGTGCCAGCAGTATTACAGGGGGAGAGGCCGGGGAGCTGTTTTTT | CASSITGGEAGELFF
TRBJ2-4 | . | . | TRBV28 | TGTGCCAGCAGTCCACAGGACCAGGTTGTCAAAAACATTCAGTACTTC | CASSPQDQVVKNIQYF
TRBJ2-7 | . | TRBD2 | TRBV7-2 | TGTGCCAGCAGCTCGACTAGCGGCTCCTACGAGCAGTACTTC | CASSSTSGSYEQYF
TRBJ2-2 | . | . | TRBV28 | TGTGCCAGCAGCCTGACAGACGGGGAGCTGTTTTTT | CASSLTDGELFF
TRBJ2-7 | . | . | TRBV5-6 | TGTGCCAGCAGCGCACCGGGACCAGACCCCTACGAGCAGTACTTC | CASSAPGPDPYEQYF
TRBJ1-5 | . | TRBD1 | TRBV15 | TGTGCCACCAGCAGGTTGGGAGGACAGGCAAGCAATCAGCCCCAGCATTTT | CATSRLGGQASNQPQHF
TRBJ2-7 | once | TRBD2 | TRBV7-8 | TGTGCCAGCAGCTCGGGACTAGCGGGAGTTCCGGGGGAGCAGTACTTC | CASSSGLAGVPGEQYF
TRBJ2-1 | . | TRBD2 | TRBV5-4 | TGTGCCAGCATACCTAGCGGGAGGGCCGTCAATGAGCAGTTCTTC | CASIPSGRAVNEQFF
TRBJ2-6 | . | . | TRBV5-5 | TGTGCCAGCAGCTTGGATTTGCGGGCCAACGTCCTGACTTTC | CASSLDLRANVLTF
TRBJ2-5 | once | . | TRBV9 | TGTGCCAGCAGCGTCTCTGTGGCGGACTCGGCCCAAGAGACCCAGTACTTC | CASSVSVADSAQETQYF